The 20 T cell receptor beta chains listed next were all sequenced from one sample in a study of response to subunit inactivated influenza vaccine. A single record per CDR3 protein comes from TCRdb applying MiXCR to the RT-PCR reads. The top ten hold roughly 13% of the sample, which has a few hundred thousand distinct CDR3 sequences, less than 7.5% seen once. Here the sequenced sample was PBMCs from blood, taken around 25 months after vaccination. Source of these receptors: a man in his fifties or sixties who received an inactivated influenza vaccine.

This clonotype was observed at least ten times. V gene TRBV6-2 or TRBV6-3 combines with J gene TRBJ1-2, with 8 bases fitting TRBD1. There are 13 residues in the CDR3. Germline V gives CDR1 MNHEY, CDR2 SVGEGT. J gave up 3 bases and V 6 bases, and 3 bases lay outside the gene matches. The CDR3 region has the DNA TGTGCCAGCAGAACGACAGGGGACTATGGCTACACCTTC. Translation: CASRTTGDYGYTF.

CDR3 sequence (DNA): TGTGCTATCGGGGGCAGGGGCCCGGCAGATACGCAGTATTTT. Amino acid sequence: CAIGGRGPADTQYF. V is TRBV10-3 and J is TRBJ2-3; TRBD1 or TRBD2 may be the D gene (6 bases each). The CDR3 has 14 residues. Germline V CDR1 and CDR2: ENHRY, SYGVKD.

This clonotype was recorded many times. This chain uses TRBV12-3 or TRBV12-4 with TRBJ2-1; 10 bases are a match to TRBD2. The CDR3 totals 16 residues. V was pared by 6 bases and J by 4 bases, with 9 bases of the junction left unmatched. In DNA form, the CDR3 reads TGTGCCAGCAGGAATCTAGCGGGAGCCCGTTACAATGAGCAGTTCTTC. Its protein product is CASRNLAGARYNEQFF.

The V and J genes are TRBV20-1 and TRBJ2-3, with 13 bases identical to TRBD2. Germline CDR1 reads DFQATT; CDR2 reads SNEGSKA (reference sequence). J lost 1 base, V lost 1 base, and 2 bases had no gene match. The CDR3 is made up of 16 amino acids. CDR3 region: CSARGGTSGGTDTQYF. CDR3 sequence (DNA): TGCAGTGCTAGAGGTGGGACTAGCGGGGGCACAGATACGCAGTATTTT.

This clonotype was observed at least ten times. V gene TRBV7-2 combines with J gene TRBJ2-5; 14 nucleotides agree with TRBD2. This CDR3 is built from 16 residues. V trimming: 3 bases; J trimming: 1 base; junction bases outside the gene matches: 1. Germline V gene lookup returns CDR1 SGHTA and CDR2 FQGNSA. The CDR3 protein is CASSLGLAGAQETQYF. As DNA, the CDR3 is TGTGCCAGCAGCTTGGGACTAGCGGGAGCCCAAGAGACCCAGTACTTC.

This clonotype was seen more than once but under ten times. The chain combines TRBV30 with TRBJ1-3, with TRBD1 matching 7 bases. Germline V gene data show CDR1 as GTSNPN and CDR2 as SVGIG (reference sequence). The trim removed 0 bases at V and 3 bases at J, leaving 5 bases unmatched. There are 15 residues in the CDR3. The CDR3 region is CAWSVSGGVGNTIYF. For the CDR3, the DNA is TGTGCCTGGAGTGTGTCAGGGGGGGTTGGAAACACCATATATTTT.

This clonotype was found a few times. The rearrangement uses TRBV6-5 and TRBJ2-2; D is ambiguous. The V gene lost 0 bases and the J gene lost 4 bases, with 6 bases spanning the gap. The CDR3 is 14 residues long. Looked up from germline, CDR1 is MNHEY and CDR2 is SVGAGI. CDR3 residues: CASSYSQGTGELFF. CDR3 nucleotides: TGTGCCAGCAGTTACTCGCAAGGCACCGGGGAGCTGTTTTTT.

There are many counts of this clonotype. The rearrangement links TRBV7-8 to TRBJ2-5; 11 positions match TRBD2. With V trimmed by 4 bases and J by 4 bases, 5 bases remained unmatched. Germline CDR1 reads SGHVS; CDR2 reads FQNEAQ. The CDR3 is made up of 15 amino acids. The CDR3 sequence: CASSSLAGGRETQYF. The CDR3, as DNA: TGTGCCAGCAGCTCTCTAGCGGGAGGTCGAGAGACCCAGTACTTC.

This clonotype was detected many times. The rearrangement links TRBV4-2 to TRBJ1-5; TRBD1 aligns across 7 bases. The junction had 5 bases not matched to a gene; V was cut back by 5 bases and J by 4 bases. From germline, CDR1 is LGHNA and CDR2 YNFKEQ. The CDR3 has 14 residues. The CDR3, as DNA: TGTGCCAGCAGCGCACAGGGGAATAATCAGCCCCAGCATTTT. The encoded protein is CASSAQGNNQPQHF.

This clonotype appeared a few times. This chain links TRBV9 with TRBJ2-1, with a weak D call TRBD2 (6 bases). Trimming pared 0 bases from V and 0 bases from J, leaving 16 bases between. CDR1 is SGDLS, CDR2 YYNGEE, per germline. This CDR3 has 18 residues. The CDR3 DNA reads as TGTGCCAGCAGCGTAGGATTTTCCGGAGGGGCCTCCTACAATGAGCAGTTCTTC. Translating it yields CASSVGFSGGASYNEQFF. Full variable domain (rest looked up from reference TRBV9 and TRBJ2-1): DSGVTQTPKHLITATGQRVTLRCSPRSGDLSVYWYQQSLDQGLQFLIQYYNGEERAKGNILERFSAQQFPDLHSELNLSSLELGDSALYFCASSVGFSGGASYNEQFFGPGTRLTVL.

The rearrangement links TRBV6-5 to TRBJ2-7; D unresolved. CDR3 length: 10 residues. With 6 bases removed from V and 7 bases from J, the gap between germline ends came to 7 bases. Germline-derived CDR1 and CDR2 are MNHEY and SVGAGI. CDR3 sequence (DNA): TGTGCCAGCAGCCCCGTAGAGCAGTACTTC. Translation: CASSPVEQYF.

This clonotype turned up a few times. V usage is TRBV20-1 and J usage is TRBJ1-5; D is ambiguous. Trimming left V 1 base short and J 7 bases short, with 11 bases between. CDR1 and CDR2 (germline): DFQATT, SNEGSKA (reference sequence). This CDR3 has 13 residues. CDR3 sequence (DNA): TGCAGTGCTAGAGCCGCAGAGTTCCAGCCCCAGCATTTT. It translates to CSARAAEFQPQHF.

The sample holds a few counts of this clonotype. The chain links TRBV28 to TRBJ2-7; D is perhaps TRBD1 (6 bases). Germline-derived CDR1 and CDR2 are MDHEN and SYDVKM. V lost 5 bases and J 5 bases, leaving 16 bases between the germline ends. The CDR3 extends over 14 amino acids. The CDR3 nucleotides read TGTGCCAGCAGTAATACAGGGTCTCTCCACGAGCAGTACTTC. Translating it yields CASSNTGSLHEQYF.

This sequence joins TRBV5-1 and TRBJ2-1; tentatively, D is TRBD1 (5 bases). The CDR3 runs to 15 residues. Per the germline V gene, CDR1 is SGHRS and CDR2 is YFSETQ. The V end was cut by 0 bases, the J end by 6 bases, with 13 bases between. CDR3 DNA: TGCGCCAGCAGCTTGGCAGGCAGGGCTTCCAATGAGCAGTTCTTC. Protein product: CASSLAGRASNEQFF.

This clonotype was seen many times. V usage is TRBV2 and J usage is TRBJ2-6; no definite D call. Germline values: CDR1 SNHLY, CDR2 FYNNEI. This CDR3 spans 13 amino acids. Trimming took 9 bases from V and 0 from J, leaving 6 bases between them. CDR3: CASMISGANVLTF. Here the CDR3 DNA reads TGTGCCAGTATGATCTCTGGGGCCAACGTCCTGACTTTC.

The sample holds a few counts of this clonotype. The chain couples TRBV28 to TRBJ2-5; a weak D match, TRBD1 (6 bases). The V gene's germline CDR1 is MDHEN and CDR2 SYDVKM. The ends were cut back, 5 bases at V and 5 bases at J, with 15 bases in the middle. This CDR3 comprises 14 residues. The CDR3 DNA reads as TGTGCCAGCAGTCCCCAACAGGGTGGGGAGACCCAGTACTTC. This codes for CASSPQQGGETQYF.

The chain recombines TRBV6-1 with TRBJ1-5; unclear D gene. Germline V gene sequence: CDR1 MNHNS, CDR2 SASEGT. The CDR3 loop spans 13 amino acids. Deletions cut 2 bases from V and 7 bases from J, with 9 bases between. Written as DNA, the CDR3 is TGTGCCAGCAGTGAACAAGGAGAACAGCCCCAGCATTTT. Protein: CASSEQGEQPQHF.

This clonotype was detected ten times or more. V is TRBV12-3 or TRBV12-4 and J is TRBJ1-4; no definite D call. The ends were cut back, 1 base at V and 8 bases at J, with 8 bases in the middle. The CDR3 contains 13 residues. The CDR3 sequence is CASSLGAVEKLFF. The CDR3 region has the DNA TGTGCCAGCAGTTTAGGGGCAGTCGAAAAACTGTTTTTT.

The gene calls are TRBV20-1 and TRBJ2-1; 9 bases map to TRBD2. The CDR3 extends over 16 amino acids. Looked up from germline, CDR1 is DFQATT and CDR2 is SNEGSKA (reference sequence). After removal of 5 bases from V and 3 bases from J, the junction contained 11 bases not matched to a gene. Here the CDR3 DNA reads TGCAGTGCTTCCTCTCGTAGCGGGAGAGACTACAATGAGCAGTTCTTC. Amino acids: CSASSRSGRDYNEQFF.

This clonotype was counted many times. The chain joins TRBV5-1 to TRBJ2-5; 11 bases fit TRBD2. This CDR3 is 14 amino acids long. Trimming cost V 4 bases and J 4 bases; bases outside gene matches: 3. Germline CDR1 is SGHRS and CDR2 is YFSETQ. CDR3 loop: CASSTGTSGETQYF. The DNA of the CDR3 is TGCGCCAGCAGCACCGGGACTAGCGGAGAGACCCAGTACTTC.